This T cell receptor beta chain was profiled in a study of blood T cell repertoires in COVID-19. Study-level information: Donors in the United States, Italy and Spain gave samples during acute or convalescent COVID-19. T cells, B-cell-depleted T cells, or PBMCs provided the cDNA or gDNA that served as material.

Per germline, CDR1 ENHRY and CDR2 SYGVKD. Deletions cut 4 bases from V and 7 bases from J, with 11 bases between. The CDR3 runs 13 residues. Sequenced by immunoSEQ multiplex PCR; TCRdb stores in-frame clones only, minus some. The sample carries about 280,000 clones, approximately 90% recorded once. Allocation to cohorts depended on clinical history reported by the participants. The sample consisted of PBMCs or T cells enriched from blood (not recorded which). The chain uses TRBV10-3 and TRBJ2-1; tentatively, D is TRBD2 (6 bases). This receptor was taken from a woman aged 25 to 39 with acute COVID-19. The CDR3 loop reads CAISGSGLNEQFF. In nucleotides, the CDR3 is TGTGCCATCAGTGGTAGCGGCTTAAATGAGCAGTTCTTC.